These 3 T cell receptor beta chains were all obtained from the same sample, sequenced in a study of monozygotic twins with inflammatory bowel disease. Reanalyzing the 5' RACE reads, TCRdb keeps one entry per CDR3 protein, without DNA. Its table lists under 150,000 distinct CDR3 sequences. The sample was blood. The receptor set was obtained from a human donor with ulcerative colitis or Crohn's disease, or a healthy co-twin of an affected twin (not recorded which).

V and J are TRBV12-3 or TRBV12-4 and TRBJ2-5; the D gene TCRdb calls, TRBD2, cannot be checked with no DNA. CDR3 length equals 13 residues. This chain's CDR3 is CASSMDGRETQYF.

This rearrangement joins TRBV7-2 to TRBJ2-2; absent DNA, TCRdb's TRBD2 call cannot be checked. This CDR3 is 13 amino acids long. Germline CDR1 is SGHTA and CDR2 is FQGNSA. The CDR3 region is CASTGGGAGELFF.

The gene calls are TRBV5-4 and TRBJ2-2. The CDR3 sequence is 14 residues long. CDR1 SGHNT and CDR2 YYREEE come from the germline V gene (reference sequence). The chain's CDR3 is CASSLAMNTGELFF.